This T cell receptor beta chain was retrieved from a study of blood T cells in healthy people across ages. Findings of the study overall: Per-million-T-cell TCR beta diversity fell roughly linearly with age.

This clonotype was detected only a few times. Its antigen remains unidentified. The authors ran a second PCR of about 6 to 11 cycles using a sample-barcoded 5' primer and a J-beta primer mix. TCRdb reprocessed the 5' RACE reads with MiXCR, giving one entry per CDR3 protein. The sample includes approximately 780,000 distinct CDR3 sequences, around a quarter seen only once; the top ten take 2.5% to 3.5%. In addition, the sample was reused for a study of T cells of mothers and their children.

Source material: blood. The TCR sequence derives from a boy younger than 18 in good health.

This chain's CDR3 is CSARDVGRETQYF. CDR3 nucleotide sequence: TGCAGTGCTCGGGATGTAGGCCGGGAGACCCAGTACTTC. The chain is built from TRBV20-1 and TRBJ2-5, with a possible D match to TRBD2 (5 bases). Between the trimmed V and J ends, which lost 5 bases and 5 bases, there was a span of 15 bases. The CDR3 runs 13 residues. Germline CDR1 reads DFQATT; CDR2 reads SNEGSKA (reference sequence).